Described below is a single T cell receptor beta chain sequence and its context. This clone was observed a few times. The antigen it binds to is not known. Per-base qualities were not stored, and no clone one base away is much larger. For CDR1 and CDR2, the germline V gene lists MDHEN and SYDVKM. V is pruned by 6 bases and J by 1 base, leaving 6 bases of the junction without a gene match. CDR3 length: 14 amino acids, cysteine to phenylalanine. Of all the DNA, just the CDR3 is kept, 42 bases in frame from base 1. The High Capacity cDNA Reverse Transcription Kit was used to reverse transcribe all of the isolated RNA, meaning that expressed TCRB transcripts were what got sequenced. Deep immunoSEQ sequencing was performed on naive, central memory and regulatory T cell samples, with an average of approximately 3.9 million total reads per sample. Sorted cells were lysed in RLT buffer and RNA was extracted with DNase-treated RNeasy Micro or Mini kits, depending on cell number. To prevent cross-contamination, every cell subset was processed on its own, while patient and healthy donor samples were processed together. TCRB sequences were amplified from cDNA with the immunoSEQ multiplex PCR, producing 87-bp fragments spanning the CDR3 region. Amplicons were sequenced on the Illumina HiSeq platform. Per the authors' processing: PCR bias was computationally corrected using synthetic template baselines, reads within Hamming distance 2 were collapsed, and singletons that could not be merged were discarded. By aligning reads against IMGT, V, D and J genes, CDR3 length, and insertions or deletions at six rearrangement sites were assigned. Clonotype counts were normalized to sorted cell number within each subset before computing true diversity and Gini coefficients with the tcR R package. The overlap coefficient, calculated on TCRB nucleotide sequences, was used to measure repertoire sharing. Out-of-frame TCRB sequences from naive cells were analyzed to stand in for the pre-selection repertoire. The source is immuneACCESS, and TCRdb retained only in-frame sequences with V and J called. Part of the clones is not carried over; for the studies checked, unresolved V genes explain less than half of this, and the remainder is unexplained. That table is the source of V, J and clone size, and D and trimming were worked out from the DNA. In this sample the table shows a few hundred thousand clones, roughly 12% of which occur a single time. Around 0.015% of the sample is in the top ten clones.

This specimen comes from a study of beta chain features in type 1 diabetes (dated by TCRdb to 2016 to 2019). About the study as a whole: Patients and healthy donors did not differ in mean age, gender distribution, total cell number or subset yield. In the study, TCRB repertoires of sorted circulating CD4+ T cell subsets from recently diagnosed type 1 diabetes patients were compared with those of matched healthy donors. A total of about 100,000,000 sorted cells were examined across all samples, and RNA yield correlated strongly with the number of cells per subset. Regulatory and stem cell-like memory subsets were isolated from only 8 patients and roughly eight healthy donors, whereas naive and central memory subsets came from all 28 donors.

Overall results and qualifications from the work: PCR might favor shorter templates, but patient and control samples were amplified and corrected together, so any skew would affect both groups equally. In all four CD4+ subsets, TCRB CDR3 length was moderately but significantly shorter in type 1 diabetes patients. Naive, central memory and regulatory TCRB repertoires appeared to be more alike among patients than among healthy donors. Because the HLA sub-analyses included only small numbers of individuals, any influence of HLA type on TCRB rearrangement was left unresolved. At VDJ recombination sites, patients with type 1 diabetes made fewer insertions and deleted more nucleotides, a pattern implying thymic rearrangement abnormalities. Because cDNA was sequenced instead of genomic DNA, activated cells with high expression could be over-represented, although the groups did not differ in activation or CD3 levels.

Each donor gave one peripheral blood draw, roughly 120 mL on average, collected into heparinised tubes. Using a panel that included CD45RO, CCR7, CD25, CD127, CD95 and CD27, naive, central memory, regulatory and stem cell-like memory CD4+ T cells were sorted on a BD FACSAria II. Every sorted population had a purity above 95%. PBMCs were isolated immediately by Lymphoprep density gradient centrifugation and stained directly without culture. So that batch effects would be minimized, each experiment stained and sorted samples in pairs, pairing one healthy donor with one patient. The receptor was isolated from a man between 18 and 35 years old in good health. Sequenced material: naive CD4+ T cells from blood. The sample's cell subset or site label, in plain terms: true naive CD4+ T cells. The V gene is TRBV28 and the J gene is TRBJ2-7, with TRBD1 matching 7 junction bases. In nucleotide form, the sequence is TGTGCCAGCAGGGGACAGTTTACTTCCTACGAGCAGTACTTC. It codes for CASRGQFTSYEQYF.